The clone carrying this T cell receptor (beta chain) was observed a few times. The data are from a study of vaccination and CD4 T cells after COVID-19. One entry per CDR3 protein results from TCRdb running MiXCR on the PCR reads. The profile shows some 22,000 distinct CDR3 sequences, 51% of them singletons. The V end was cut by 0 bases, the J end by 1 base, with 17 bases between. The germline gives CDR1 DFQATT, CDR2 SNEGSKA (reference sequence). CDR3 size: 17 residues. The TCR was taken from a human donor who had recovered from COVID-19. The chain joins TRBV20-1 to TRBJ2-3; D unclear. Sequenced here: CD4+ T cells from blood, sampled before SARS-CoV-2 vaccination. The CDR3, as DNA: TGCAGTGCTAGAGATTCGCTCTCGGCTAGTGGCACAGATACGCAGTATTTT. Translated, it gives CSARDSLSASGTDTQYF.